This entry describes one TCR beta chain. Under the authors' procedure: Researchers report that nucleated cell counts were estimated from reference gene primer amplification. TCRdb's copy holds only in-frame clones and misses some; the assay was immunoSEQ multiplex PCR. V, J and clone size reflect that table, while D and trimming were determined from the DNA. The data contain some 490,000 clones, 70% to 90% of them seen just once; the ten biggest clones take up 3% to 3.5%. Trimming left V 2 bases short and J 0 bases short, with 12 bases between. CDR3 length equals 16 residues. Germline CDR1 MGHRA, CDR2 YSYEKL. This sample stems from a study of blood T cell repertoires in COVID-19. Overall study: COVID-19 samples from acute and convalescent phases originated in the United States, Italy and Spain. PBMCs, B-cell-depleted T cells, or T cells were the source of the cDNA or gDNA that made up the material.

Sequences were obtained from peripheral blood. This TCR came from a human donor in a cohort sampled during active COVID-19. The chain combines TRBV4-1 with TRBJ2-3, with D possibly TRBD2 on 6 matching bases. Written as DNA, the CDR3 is TGCGCCAGCAGCCAAATAACTAGCCTAAGCACAGATACGCAGTATTTT. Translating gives CASSQITSLSTDTQYF.